The clone carrying this T cell receptor (beta chain) was observed a handful of times. Its antigen is undetermined. These data come from a study of high-grade serous ovarian cancer treatment subgroups. Sequencing used immunoSEQ multiplex PCR; TCRdb keeps in-frame clones, though not all of them. The sample lists about 5,800 clones; about three quarters were seen once. Tumor samples were obtained before definitive surgery or chemotherapy. Study-level points and caveats: These tumor repertoires lack spatial information from bulk sequencing. Clonal relatedness tracked neoantigen level, and by trend copy number and mutation load.

Trimming stripped 8 bases from V and 6 bases from J, with 14 bases between. This CDR3 region has 12 residues. Looked up from germline, CDR1 is SGHAT and CDR2 is FQNNGV. The rearrangement uses TRBV11-2 and TRBJ2-7; D unresolved. This receptor was identified in a human donor with high-grade serous ovarian cancer. Sequencing was performed on tumor tissue. CDR3 nucleotides: TGTGCCAGCGGACCGCAGAGGACCGAGCAGTACTTC. Translation gives CASGPQRTEQYF.